This TCR beta chain derives from a study of T-cell memory formation after mild COVID-19 (dated by TCRdb to 2020 to 2023). As for the study more broadly: TCR sequence clusters from the two donors were largely donor specific. In a couple of donors, T-cell clones that expanded and contracted after mild COVID-19 were tracked by sequencing TCRalpha and TCRbeta repertoires over time. The cohort comprised two young, previously healthy adult volunteers, one female and one male. Broader findings and caveats from the paper: SARS-CoV-2 specificity of the second-wave clones peaking on day 37 was not confirmed. The detection of some responding clones in pre-infection memory suggests that pre-existing cross-reactive memory T cells joined the SARS-CoV-2 response. Clones that contracted from day 15 to 85 showed balanced CD4/CD8 phenotypes, whereas a second wave of clones that expanded from day 15 to 37 leaned towards CD4+. Contracting CD4+ clones were found mainly in CM and EM memory subsets, while CD8+ clones were enriched in EMRA. Only a couple of mild cases were covered in the study, and larger cohorts including severe cases with pre-infection samples were considered necessary.

V is clipped by 2 bases and J by 0 bases, and the sequence between their germline boundaries is 12 bases long. CDR1 is given as MGHDK and CDR2 as SYGVNS, both from the germline V gene. From the cysteine through the phenylalanine, the CDR3 covers 16 amino acids. The only DNA kept is the CDR3, 48 bases in frame from the first base. This clonotype has only a few counts. No antigen is known for it. Base quality data are lacking; no much larger clone is found one base away. Sequencing relied on an Illumina NovaSeq 6000. cDNA libraries for TCRalpha and TCRbeta were prepared by 5'RACE using constant-segment primers, with sample barcodes and unique molecular identifiers added. RNA was extracted from every sample with Trizol reagent. Library amplification was performed in two PCR steps, and a second sample barcode and Illumina TruSeq adapters were introduced in the second step. Sequencing of the libraries was done on an Illumina NovaSeq, producing 2 x 150 bp paired-end reads. The source study handled its data this way. The reads were demultiplexed and collapsed into UMI-guided consensus sequences using migec v1.2.7. Using mixcr v2.1.11, UMI consensuses were aligned to TRA and TRB V and J templates and then assembled into clonotypes. Clonotypes were classified as expanded or contracted when called significant by both edgeR and NoisET, with noise models trained on biological replicates. For edgeR calls, the cutoffs were a false discovery rate-adjusted p below 0.01 and a log2 fold-change threshold of 1. As an exploratory analysis of dynamics, PCA with hierarchical clustering was applied to max-normalized trajectories of the 1000 most abundant clonotypes. Each responding clone was given a CD4 or CD8 phenotype based on the CD4+ and CD8+ repertoires, which had been sequenced separately. TCRdb applied fastp at Q25 and MiXCR to the public reads, then kept only in-frame beta chains. Here each entry gathers all rows of one CDR3 protein and keeps the most common genes and DNA. The V and J calls come from TCRdb's annotation, not from the publication. The sample has 260,000 or so distinct CDR3 sequences on record, about a sixth of them singletons. The ten largest make up 22% of the sample.

Ficoll-Paque density gradient centrifugation was used to isolate PBMCs. The sequencing input was PBMCs or a T cell subset sorted from them (not recorded which). The rearrangement combines TRBV25-1 with TRBJ2-3; perhaps TRBD2 is the D gene, with 5 bases matching. The clonotype originates from a man between 18 and 29 years old who had mild COVID-19 (a few samples of this study predate the infection). The sample titles of this study are shuffled in the database, so cell type and time point are left out; the donor was told from shared clones. The nucleotide sequence is given as TGTGCCAGCAGTGAAACAAGGAGGCCTAGCACAGATACGCAGTATTTT. It codes for CASSETRRPSTDTQYF.